These 14 T cell receptor beta chains came from one sample sequenced in a study of T cell responses to AZD1222 COVID-19 vaccine. The method was immunoSEQ multiplex PCR; TCRdb's version includes in-frame clones alone and lacks a portion of them. The data contain about 140,000 clones, roughly 90% of them seen just once; the ten biggest clones take up more than 5%. The sequencing used peripheral blood, collected on day 0 of AZD1222 vaccination. The receptors here all came from an adult in good health.

The rearrangement links TRBV5-4 to TRBJ2-1; possible D gene TRBD2, 6 bases. The CDR3 runs 15 residues. The germline V gene has CDR1 SGHNT and CDR2 YYREEE (reference sequence). V shed 0 bases and J shed 5 bases, with 12 bases lying between them. The CDR3 DNA reads as TGTGCCAGCAGCTTGGGCGGGAATAGCGACAATGAGCAGTTCTTC. Translated: CASSLGGNSDNEQFF.

A word on this clone: This specimen includes other DNA sequences encoding the same CDR3. The chain recombines TRBV28 with TRBJ2-3; D remains ambiguous. Germline V gene sequence: CDR1 MDHEN, CDR2 SYDVKM. V was trimmed by 2 bases and J by 6 bases, leaving 6 bases between them. This CDR3 has 12 residues. The CDR3 loop is CASSLIGDTQYF. As DNA, the CDR3 is TGTGCCAGCAGTTTAATAGGGGATACGCAGTATTTT.

The chain employs TRBV18 and TRBJ2-1, with 8 positions matching TRBD2. With V trimmed by 3 bases and J by 4 bases, 5 bases remained unmatched. CDR3 size: 15 residues. CDR1 and CDR2 (germline): KGHSH, LQKENI. In DNA form, the CDR3 reads TGTGCCAGCTCACCGACGGGAGGGGGTTACAATGAGCAGTTCTTC. Translation: CASSPTGGGYNEQFF.

The chain links TRBV24-1 to TRBJ2-7, with TRBD1 identical over 10 bases. Germline values: CDR1 KGHDR, CDR2 SFDVKD. Unmatched junction bases numbered 6, after V lost 3 bases and J lost 5 bases. The CDR3 has 15 residues. This chain's CDR3 is CATSDPGTGAHEQYF. CDR3 coding DNA: TGTGCCACCAGTGATCCCGGGACAGGGGCCCACGAGCAGTACTTC.

The chain is built from TRBV6-5 and TRBJ1-6, with 9 bases fitting TRBD1. V lost 4 bases to trimming and J lost 9 bases; unmatched junction nucleotides: 4. Germline V gene data show CDR1 as MNHEY and CDR2 as SVGAGI. This CDR3 spans 14 amino acids. CDR3 loop: CASSSTGGASPLHF. The CDR3 DNA sequence: TGTGCCAGCAGTTCCACAGGGGGCGCTTCACCCCTCCACTTT.

The rearrangement links TRBV18 to TRBJ2-3; possible D gene TRBD2, 7 bases. The V end lost 2 bases, the J end lost 3 bases, and 24 bases lay between the germline ends. The germline gives CDR1 KGHSH, CDR2 LQKENI. The CDR3 is made up of 19 amino acids. CDR3 DNA: TGTGCCAGCTCACCATCAGCCGCGCTGGGAGGGGGACGTACAGATACGCAGTATTTT. Encoded protein: CASSPSAALGGGRTDTQYF. The full variable domain, rest sourced from reference TRBV18 and TRBJ2-3, is NAGVMQNPRHLVRRRGQEARLRCSPMKGHSHVYWYRQLPEEGLKFMVYLQKENIIDESGMPKERFSAEFPKEGPSILRIQQVVRGDSAAYFCASSPSAALGGGRTDTQYFGPGTRLTVL.

The V gene is TRBV24-1, the J gene TRBJ2-3, with D possibly TRBD2 on 6 matching bases. The V end was cut by 4 bases, the J end by 2 bases, with 18 bases between. This CDR3 contains 17 residues. Germline V gives CDR1 KGHDR, CDR2 SFDVKD. CDR3 sequence: CATSDGGSGTYTDTQYF. CDR3 nucleotide sequence: TGTGCCACCAGTGACGGCGGCTCGGGGACTTACACAGATACGCAGTATTTT.

V usage is TRBV7-9 and J usage is TRBJ2-7, with D tentatively TRBD2 (5 bases). This CDR3 is 12 amino acids long. Germline assignment: CDR1 SEHNR and CDR2 FQNEAQ (reference sequence). V lost 5 bases and J 2 bases, leaving 7 bases between the germline ends. DNA of the CDR3: TGTGCCAGCAGCAGCGGAACCTACGAGCAGTACTTC. This sequence encodes CASSSGTYEQYF.

This chain uses TRBV10-3 with TRBJ1-3, with 8 nucleotides matching TRBD1. The V and J ends lost 2 bases and 8 bases, in that order; junction bases with no gene match: 8. The CDR3 has 15 amino acids. CDR1 ENHRY and CDR2 SYGVKD come from the germline V gene. The CDR3 protein is CAISEGTGGGYTIYF. CDR3 nucleotides: TGTGCCATCAGTGAGGGGACAGGAGGAGGTTACACCATATATTTT.

This sequence joins TRBV7-2 and TRBJ1-1; no clear D. Trimming shortened V by 1 base and J by 7 bases, and 7 bases separated the two germline ends. CDR1 and CDR2 from the germline V gene are SGHTA and FQGNSA. This CDR3 is built from 12 residues. CDR3 loop: CASSLGSDEAFF. The CDR3 nucleotides read TGTGCCAGCAGCTTAGGATCGGATGAAGCTTTCTTT.

The chain combines TRBV23-1 with TRBJ2-4, with TRBD1 identical over 8 bases. TRBV23-1 is labeled an ORF, and its function is uncertain. V shed 5 bases, J shed 3 bases, and the junction held 18 bases outside the gene matches. This CDR3 has 19 residues. The chain's CDR3 is CASSTRQGLTPFSKNIQYF. CDR3 sequence (DNA): TGCGCCAGCAGTACCCGACAGGGGCTCACTCCCTTCAGCAAAAACATTCAGTACTTC.

The chain carries TRBV19 and TRBJ1-2; D is possibly TRBD1 (5 bases). The CDR3 is made up of 14 amino acids. Germline lookup yields CDR1 LNHDA and CDR2 SQIVND (reference sequence). V lost 7 bases and J lost 4, with 16 bases in between. In nucleotides, the CDR3 is TGTGCCAGTACCCGACAGCCCACTCCCTATGGCTACACCTTC. It translates to CASTRQPTPYGYTF.

This clone was seen once. V gene TRBV27 combines with J gene TRBJ2-3; D unclear. CDR3 length: 16 residues. Trimming shortened V by 5 bases and J by 2 bases, and 17 bases separated the two germline ends. Germline lookup yields CDR1 MNHEY and CDR2 SMNVEV (reference sequence). This CDR3 is CASSLGGISYTDTQYF. The CDR3 DNA follows: TGTGCCAGCAGTCTGGGTGGGATATCTTACACAGATACGCAGTATTTT.

This clone showed up just a few times. The chain couples TRBV6-5 to TRBJ2-2; 9 nucleotides match TRBD1. CDR1 and CDR2 (germline): MNHEY, SVGAGI. The CDR3 totals 14 residues. The ends lost 6 bases at V and 4 bases at J; junction bases unmatched: 3. In nucleotides, the CDR3 is TGTGCCAGCAGGCACAGGGGGCTCACCGGGGAGCTGTTTTTT. This encodes CASRHRGLTGELFF.